The TCR beta chain under discussion was sequenced for a study of cytomegalovirus exposure and HLA in healthy donors. Germline V gene lookup returns CDR1 MGHDK and CDR2 SYGVNS. The V and J ends lost 3 bases and 7 bases respectively, with 12 bases between them. This CDR3 region has 14 residues. The table came from immunoSEQ multiplex PCR; TCRdb's copy has only in-frame clones and leaves some out. This table holds some 180,000 clones, about 81% found once. The rearrangement uses TRBV25-1 and TRBJ1-4; D remains ambiguous. The clonotype comes from a woman in her 30s in good health and CMV-seronegative. Material: PBMCs. In DNA, the CDR3 is TGTGCCAGCAGTGATCCTAGCGGATCTGAAAAACTGTTTTTT. This encodes CASSDPSGSEKLFF.